These 13 T cell receptor beta chains originate from one sample sequenced in a study of CD8 T cells in Susac syndrome. With random hexamers, about 0.5 to 1 ug RNA was reverse transcribed. Each CDR3 protein is one row after TCRdb ran MiXCR on the immunoSEQ multiplex PCR reads. The data show 95,000 to 150,000 distinct CDR3 sequences, roughly 94% seen once. The sequenced material came from CD8+ T cells from PBMCs. The receptors here all came from a human donor with Susac syndrome.

V and J are TRBV11-2 and TRBJ2-4, with D possibly matching TRBD1 (6 bases). V lost 2 bases to trimming and J lost 7 bases, with 6 bases between them. Germline V lookup: CDR1 SGHAT, CDR2 FQNNGV. The CDR3 extends over 12 amino acids. CDR3 DNA: TGTGCCAGCAGCTTACAGGGGAACATTCAGTACTTC. Its protein is CASSLQGNIQYF.

The chain carries TRBV11-2 and TRBJ1-4; D remains ambiguous. Trimming removed 5 bases at V and 11 bases at J, with 15 bases between. CDR1 is SGHAT and CDR2 is FQNNGV in the germline V gene. The CDR3 is made up of 13 amino acids. DNA of the CDR3: TGTGCCAGCAGCCCCAATTCGCACTTGAAACTGTTTTTT. Translation gives CASSPNSHLKLFF.

V gene TRBV6-5 combines with J gene TRBJ1-2; TRBD1 might be the D (6 bases). V was shortened by 2 bases and J by 7 bases, with 14 bases between the two germline ends. Per germline, CDR1 MNHEY and CDR2 SVGAGI. CDR3 size: 14 residues. The CDR3 loop reads CASSYLPGGSGYTF. The CDR3 region has the DNA TGTGCCAGCAGTTACCTTCCCGGGGGCAGTGGCTACACCTTC.

In this sample, this clonotype turned up a few times. The chain carries TRBV18 and TRBJ2-7; a possible D gene is TRBD2 (5 bases). Trimming left V 6 bases short and J 0 bases short, with 12 bases between. In germline, CDR1 is KGHSH, CDR2 LQKENI. The length of the CDR3 is 14 residues. CDR3 residues: CASSPEGSSYEQYF. The CDR3 DNA is TGTGCCAGCTCGCCCGAAGGGAGCTCCTACGAGCAGTACTTC.

The J gene is TRBJ2-7, the V gene TRBV2; D is undetermined. The V and J ends lost 11 bases and 0 bases respectively, with 14 bases between them. Germline CDR1 is SNHLY and CDR2 is FYNNEI. This CDR3 has 13 amino acids. The CDR3 reads CAGTQADSYEQYF. The DNA for the CDR3 is TGTGCCGGAACCCAGGCAGACTCCTACGAGCAGTACTTC.

This CDR3 reads CASSLGRAFTNYGYTF. In nucleotides, the CDR3 is TGTGCCAGCAGTTTAGGCAGGGCATTCACTAACTATGGCTACACCTTC. This sequence joins TRBV12-3 or TRBV12-4 and TRBJ1-2; D might be TRBD1 (5 bases). This CDR3 comprises 16 residues. V was clipped by 1 base and J by 0 bases, with 12 bases between them.

This chain connects TRBV4-1 to TRBJ2-7; no clear D. The CDR3 runs 16 residues. Germline CDR1 MGHRA, CDR2 YSYEKL. Trimming removed 0 bases from V and 2 bases from J, with 14 bases in between. The CDR3 loop reads CASSQDHRTPTYEQYF. CDR3 DNA sequence: TGCGCCAGCAGCCAAGACCATCGAACACCCACCTACGAGCAGTACTTC.

This chain joins TRBV4-1 and TRBJ1-1; D is ambiguous. Germline V CDR1 and CDR2: MGHRA, YSYEKL. The CDR3 runs 14 residues. Trimming took off 0 bases at V and 2 bases at J, with 7 bases between the two ends. This CDR3 is CASSQDPGNTEAFF. The CDR3 DNA is TGCGCCAGCAGCCAAGATCCAGGTAACACTGAAGCTTTCTTT.

This clonotype was counted a single time. The V gene is TRBV11-2, the J gene TRBJ2-7; D is perhaps TRBD1 (6 bases). Germline V gene sequence: CDR1 SGHAT, CDR2 FQNNGV. CDR3 length equals 15 residues. V lost 5 bases and J 2 bases, leaving 16 bases between the germline ends. Here the CDR3 reads CASSLSTGRAYEQYF. CDR3 sequence (DNA): TGTGCCAGCAGCCTATCAACAGGGAGAGCCTACGAGCAGTACTTC.

The chain couples TRBV20-1 to TRBJ1-6, with 9 bases that match TRBD1. This CDR3 region has 14 residues. V lost 3 bases, J lost 14 bases, and 11 bases stayed unmatched. Germline assignment: CDR1 DFQATT and CDR2 SNEGSKA (reference sequence). CDR3 loop: CSASGDRDLQTLHF. CDR3 nucleotide sequence: TGCAGTGCTAGTGGGGACAGGGACCTTCAAACCCTCCACTTT.

The chain joins TRBV15 to TRBJ2-3; possible D gene TRBD2, 6 bases. Germline values: CDR1 LNHNV, CDR2 YYDKDF (reference sequence). There are 13 residues in the CDR3. The V end was cut by 3 bases, the J end by 5 bases, with 9 bases between. CDR3 DNA sequence: TGTGCCACCAGCAGTCGGAGGGGAGATACGCAGTATTTT. It translates to CATSSRRGDTQYF.

The V call is TRBV4-3, the J call TRBJ2-5, with 11 bases matching TRBD2. The germline CDR1 and CDR2 sequences are LGHNA and YSLEER. The CDR3 runs to 16 residues. V lost 1 base and J lost 4; bases outside the gene matches: 5. The CDR3: CASSQGVAGGPETQYF. The CDR3, as DNA: TGCGCCAGCAGCCAAGGTGTAGCGGGGGGGCCAGAGACCCAGTACTTC.

The rearrangement uses TRBV29-1 and TRBJ2-3; D may be TRBD2 (5 bases). The CDR3 runs 13 residues. Germline CDR1 SQVTM, CDR2 ANQGSEA. V dropped 4 bases and J dropped 6 bases, with 14 bases sitting between them. CDR3 nucleotide sequence: TGCAGCGTTGTGGCTCCCCGGAGGGATACGCAGTATTTT. This encodes CSVVAPRRDTQYF.